Sequencing of this T cell receptor (beta chain) was carried out in a study of OX40 agonist ivuxolimab in advanced cancers. Worth noting for this clone: Its antigen is undetermined.

Assay used: immunoSEQ multiplex PCR; TCRdb lists only in-frame clones, some missing. The sample lists about 40,000 clones, around nine tenths occurring once. Whole-study results and caveats: CD4+ and CD8+ T cells in blood underwent clonal expansion by week 6 at 0.1 to 3.0 mg/kg.

The V end was cut by 1 base, the J end by 5 bases, with 12 bases between. The CDR3 extends over 14 amino acids. In germline, CDR1 is SGHAT, CDR2 FQNNGV. The source material was CD4+ or CD8+ T cells sorted from blood, sampled in a trial of the OX40 agonist ivuxolimab. The rearrangement uses TRBV11-2 and TRBJ2-7; D gene ambiguous. The clonotype comes from an adult with an advanced solid tumor such as melanoma, head and neck, liver or kidney cancer. CDR3 sequence reads: CASSLGQPADEQYF. The CDR3 DNA reads TGTGCCAGCAGCTTAGGGCAACCAGCAGACGAGCAGTACTTC.